The entry below describes one T cell receptor beta chain. The same CDR3 can be traced to other DNA sequences in this sample. Sequencing used immunoSEQ multiplex PCR; TCRdb keeps in-frame clones, though not all of them. The sample shows approximately 85,000 clones, about 81% of them seen only once. The sample comes from a study of blood T cell repertoires in COVID-19. Across the whole study: Donors in the United States, Italy and Spain gave samples during acute or convalescent COVID-19. In each case, the material was cDNA or gDNA derived from T cells, B-cell-depleted T cells, or PBMCs.

Germline CDR1 PRHDT, CDR2 FYEKMQ (reference sequence). This CDR3 spans 15 amino acids. Trimming took 0 bases from V and 0 from J, leaving 6 bases between them. J is TRBJ1-3 and V is TRBV13; tentatively, D is TRBD1 (5 bases). The sequence came from a human donor in a cohort sampled during active COVID-19. Source material: peripheral blood. CDR3 coding DNA: TGTGCCAGCAGCTTAGGGGGGGGCTCTGGAAACACCATATATTTT. Translated, it gives CASSLGGGSGNTIYF. Complete variable domain (other parts from reference TRBV13 and TRBJ1-3): AAGVIQSPRHLIKEKRETATLKCYPIPRHDTVYWYQQGPGQDPQFLISFYEKMQSDKGSIPDRFSAQQFSDYHSELNMSSLELGDSALYFCASSLGGGSGNTIYFGEGSWLTVV.